The text below deals with one TCR beta chain. Its antigen is unknown. No much larger clonotype is one base removed from it; base qualities were not supplied. The germline V gene sets CDR1 to ENHRY and CDR2 to SYGVKD. Measured from the cysteine to the phenylalanine, the CDR3 is 16 residues long. The retained sequence is limited to the CDR3, 48 bases, with the frame set at the first base. Ends trimmed: V by 6 bases, J by 0 bases; bases unmatched to a gene: 3. For sequencing of the TCRbeta CDR3 region, genomic DNA was extracted from the sorted cells. The immunoSEQ Assay was used for sequencing of TCRbeta CDR3 regions. In its TCRdb copy, this immuneACCESS table keeps in-frame sequences only and misses some clones. Where compared with another copy, unresolved V genes explain less than half of these, and the others have no known cause. The table for this sample lists about 82,000 clones; around 84% of them were counted only once. Together, the top ten hold over 1.5% of the sample.

This sample stems from a study of OX40 agonist ivuxolimab in advanced cancers. For the study in its entirety: Ivuxolimab, which targeted the costimulatory receptor OX40 (CD134), was an agonistic, fully human IgG2 monoclonal antibody. Intravenous ivuxolimab was administered to patients every 2 weeks at six dose levels: 0.01, 0.1, 0.3, 1.5, 3 and 10 mg/kg. Of the approximately 54 dose-escalation patients, hepatocellular carcinoma was present in about 20, melanoma in some 15, renal cell carcinoma in 9 and head and neck cancer in 9. In the dose-escalation cohort, roughly 80% of patients were male, and the mean age was approximately 55 years, with a range of about 23 to 85. Patients were allowed to have had prior anti-PD-1, anti-PD-L1 or anti-CTLA-4 therapy, and approximately 43% of the dose-escalation patients had previously received checkpoint inhibitors. Partial responses occurred in three dose-escalation patients: two with cutaneous melanoma and one with hepatocellular carcinoma. Peripheral TCRbeta sequencing aimed to test whether ivuxolimab altered TCR sequence diversity and caused clonal T-cell expansion. The paper reports the monotherapy dose-escalation portion (N of about 47 patients) of the phase I ivuxolimab trial. The full study reports these points: In the 0.1-3.0 mg/kg groups, partial responders had among the lowest normalized peripheral clonal expansion, particularly in CD8+ T cells. Antigen specificity was not determined for the clonally expanded peripheral T cells. At doses from 0.1 to 3.0 mg/kg, clonal expansion was seen in both CD4+ and CD8+ blood T cells between baseline and week 6. After ivuxolimab, expanded clones were on average more numerous among CD8+ T cells than among CD4+ T cells. Low levels of normalized T-cell clonal expansion were also seen in some nonresponding patients.

The trial excluded patients who had a history of autoimmune disease or were on systemic immunosuppression. Peripheral blood for TCR sequencing was drawn from every dose cohort at baseline, at cycle 4 day 1 and at cycle 7 day 1. Samples came from an open-label, multicenter, first-in-human phase I dose-escalation trial of ivuxolimab. Adults with locally advanced or metastatic melanoma, renal cell, hepatocellular, or head and neck squamous cell carcinoma were enrolled in the trial. Before TCR sequencing, CD4+ T cells and CD8+ T cells from peripheral blood were sorted into separate populations. This TCR came from an adult with an advanced solid tumor such as melanoma, head and neck, liver or kidney cancer. The chain is made from TRBV10-3 and TRBJ2-7; 15 central bases correspond to TRBD2. The sample consisted of CD4+ or CD8+ T cells sorted from blood, taken in a trial of the OX40 agonist ivuxolimab. CDR3 reads: CAISLGLAGGSYEQYF. The DNA sequence is given as TGTGCCATCAGCTTGGGACTAGCGGGAGGCTCCTACGAGCAGTACTTC.